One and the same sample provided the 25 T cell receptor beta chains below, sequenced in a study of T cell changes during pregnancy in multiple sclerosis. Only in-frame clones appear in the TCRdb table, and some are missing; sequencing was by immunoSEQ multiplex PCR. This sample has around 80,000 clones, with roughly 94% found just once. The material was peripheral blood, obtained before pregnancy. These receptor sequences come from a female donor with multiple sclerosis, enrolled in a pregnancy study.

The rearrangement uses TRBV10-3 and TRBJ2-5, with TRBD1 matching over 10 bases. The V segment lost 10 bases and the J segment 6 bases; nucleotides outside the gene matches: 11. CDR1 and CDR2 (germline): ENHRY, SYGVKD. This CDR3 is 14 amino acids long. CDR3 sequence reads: CATGRGTGDQTQYF. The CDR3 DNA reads TGTGCCACCGGGCGGGGGACAGGGGACCAGACCCAGTACTTC.

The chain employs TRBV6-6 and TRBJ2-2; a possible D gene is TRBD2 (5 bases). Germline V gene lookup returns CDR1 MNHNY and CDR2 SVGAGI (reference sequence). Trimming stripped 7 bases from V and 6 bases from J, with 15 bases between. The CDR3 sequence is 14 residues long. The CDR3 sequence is CASTNLALSGELFF. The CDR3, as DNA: TGTGCCAGCACAAACCTAGCTTTGTCCGGGGAGCTGTTTTTT.

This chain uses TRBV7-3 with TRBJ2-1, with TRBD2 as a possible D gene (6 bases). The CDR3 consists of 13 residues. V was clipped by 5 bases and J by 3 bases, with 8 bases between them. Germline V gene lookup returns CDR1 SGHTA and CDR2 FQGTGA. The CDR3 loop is CASSRDFYNEQFF. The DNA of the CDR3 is TGTGCCAGCAGCCGGGACTTCTACAATGAGCAGTTCTTC.

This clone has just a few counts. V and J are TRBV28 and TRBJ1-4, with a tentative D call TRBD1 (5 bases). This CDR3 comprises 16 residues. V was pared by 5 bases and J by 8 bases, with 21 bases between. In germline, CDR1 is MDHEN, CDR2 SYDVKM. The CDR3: CASSGHSGGVEEKLFF. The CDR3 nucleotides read TGTGCCAGCAGTGGTCACTCTGGGGGGGTAGAGGAAAAACTGTTTTTT.

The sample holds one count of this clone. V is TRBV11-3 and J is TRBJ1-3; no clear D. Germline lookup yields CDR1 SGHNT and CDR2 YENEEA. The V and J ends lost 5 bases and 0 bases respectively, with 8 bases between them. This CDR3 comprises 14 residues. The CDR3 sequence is CASSTGLSGNTIYF. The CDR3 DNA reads TGTGCCAGCAGCACCGGACTCTCTGGAAACACCATATATTTT.

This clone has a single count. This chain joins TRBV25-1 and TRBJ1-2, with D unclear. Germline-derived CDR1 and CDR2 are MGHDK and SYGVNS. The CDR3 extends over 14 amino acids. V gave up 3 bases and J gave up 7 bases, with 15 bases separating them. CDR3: CASSDWSGSSGYTF. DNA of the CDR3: TGTGCCAGCAGTGATTGGTCAGGTAGTTCTGGCTACACCTTC.

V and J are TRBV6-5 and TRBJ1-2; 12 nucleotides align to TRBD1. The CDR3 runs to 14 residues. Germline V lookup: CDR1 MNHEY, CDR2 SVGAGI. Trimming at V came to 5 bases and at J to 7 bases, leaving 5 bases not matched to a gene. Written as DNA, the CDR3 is TGTGCCAGCAGTCCCGGGACAGGGGGCGGTGGCTACACCTTC. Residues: CASSPGTGGGGYTF.

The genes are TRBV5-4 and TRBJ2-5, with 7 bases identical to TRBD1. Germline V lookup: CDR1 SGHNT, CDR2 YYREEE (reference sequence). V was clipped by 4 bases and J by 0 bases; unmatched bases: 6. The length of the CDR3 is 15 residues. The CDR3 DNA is TGTGCCAGCAGCGTGGTGGGACAGAACCAAGAGACCCAGTACTTC. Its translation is CASSVVGQNQETQYF.

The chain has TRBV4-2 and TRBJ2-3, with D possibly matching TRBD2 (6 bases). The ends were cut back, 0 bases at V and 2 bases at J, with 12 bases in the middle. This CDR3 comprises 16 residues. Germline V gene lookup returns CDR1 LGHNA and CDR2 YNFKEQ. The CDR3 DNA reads TGTGCCAGCAGCCAAGAGGGAGGAGTCTTCACAGATACGCAGTATTTT. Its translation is CASSQEGGVFTDTQYF.

CDR3 DNA: TGTGCCAGCAGCGGACAGGGTAATGAGCAGTTCTTC. Residues: CASSGQGNEQFF. V and J are TRBV5-4 and TRBJ2-1; TRBD1 matches at 8 bases. Germline-derived CDR1 and CDR2 are SGHNT and YYREEE (reference sequence). This CDR3 is built from 12 residues. Trimming took 4 bases from V and 7 from J; bases not matched to a gene: 1.

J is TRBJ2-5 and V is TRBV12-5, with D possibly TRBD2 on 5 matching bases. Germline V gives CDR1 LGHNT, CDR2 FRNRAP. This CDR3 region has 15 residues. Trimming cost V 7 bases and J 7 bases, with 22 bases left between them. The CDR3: CASALVLRGSGTQYF. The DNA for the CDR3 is TGTGCTAGTGCCTTGGTGCTTAGAGGGTCGGGGACCCAGTACTTC.

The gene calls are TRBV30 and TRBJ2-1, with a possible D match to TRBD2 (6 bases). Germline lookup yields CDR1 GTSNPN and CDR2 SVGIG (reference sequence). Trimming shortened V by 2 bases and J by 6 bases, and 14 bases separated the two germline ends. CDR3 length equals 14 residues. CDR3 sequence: CAWSRTTRGNEQFF. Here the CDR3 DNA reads TGTGCCTGGAGTAGGACTACACGGGGCAATGAGCAGTTCTTC.

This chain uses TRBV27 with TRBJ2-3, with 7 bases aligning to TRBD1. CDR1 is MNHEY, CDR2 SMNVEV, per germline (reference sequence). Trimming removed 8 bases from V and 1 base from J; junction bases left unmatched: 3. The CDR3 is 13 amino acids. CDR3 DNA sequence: TGTGCCAGCGGGGACAGACGCACAGATACGCAGTATTTT. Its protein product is CASGDRRTDTQYF.

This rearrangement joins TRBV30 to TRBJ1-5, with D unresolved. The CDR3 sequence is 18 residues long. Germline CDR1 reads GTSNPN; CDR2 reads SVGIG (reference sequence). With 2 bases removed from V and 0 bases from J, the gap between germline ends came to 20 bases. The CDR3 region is CAWSRHEGPTYSNQPQHF. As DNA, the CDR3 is TGTGCCTGGAGTCGTCATGAGGGCCCGACTTATAGCAATCAGCCCCAGCATTTT.

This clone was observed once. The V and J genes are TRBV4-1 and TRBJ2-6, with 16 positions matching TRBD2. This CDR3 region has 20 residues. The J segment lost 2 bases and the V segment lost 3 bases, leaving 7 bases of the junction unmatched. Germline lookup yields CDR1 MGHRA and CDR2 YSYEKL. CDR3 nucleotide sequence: TGCGCCAGCAGCCACTTAACCGGGACTAGCGGGAGGGCTGGGGCCAACGTCCTGACTTTC. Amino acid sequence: CASSHLTGTSGRAGANVLTF.

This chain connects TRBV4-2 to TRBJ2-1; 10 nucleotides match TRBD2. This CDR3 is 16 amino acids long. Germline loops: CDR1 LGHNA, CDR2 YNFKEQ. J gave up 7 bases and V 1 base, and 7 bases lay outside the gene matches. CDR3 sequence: CASSQVGLAGVNEQFF. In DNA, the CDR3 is TGTGCCAGCAGCCAAGTAGGGCTAGCGGGAGTAAATGAGCAGTTCTTC.

The CDR3 sequence is CASSETGGREAFF. DNA for the CDR3: TGTGCCAGCAGTGAGACAGGGGGCCGGGAAGCTTTCTTT. The J gene is TRBJ1-1, the V gene TRBV6-1, with 10 positions matching TRBD1. The CDR3 is 13 residues long. Unmatched junction bases numbered 3, after V lost 3 bases and J lost 8 bases. CDR1 is MNHNS, CDR2 SASEGT, per germline.

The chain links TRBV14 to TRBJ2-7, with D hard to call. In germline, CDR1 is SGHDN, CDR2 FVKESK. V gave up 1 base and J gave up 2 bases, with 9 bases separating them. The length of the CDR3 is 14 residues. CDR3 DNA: TGTGCCAGCAGCCAAGTGAACAGAGCCTACGAGCAGTACTTC. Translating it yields CASSQVNRAYEQYF.

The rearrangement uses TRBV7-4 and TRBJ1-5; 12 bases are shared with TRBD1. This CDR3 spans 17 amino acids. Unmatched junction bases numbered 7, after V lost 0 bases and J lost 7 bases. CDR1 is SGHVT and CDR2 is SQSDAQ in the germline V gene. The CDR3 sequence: CASSLARDRGQEQPQHF. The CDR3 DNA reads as TGTGCCAGCAGCTTAGCTAGGGACAGGGGGCAGGAGCAGCCCCAGCATTTT.

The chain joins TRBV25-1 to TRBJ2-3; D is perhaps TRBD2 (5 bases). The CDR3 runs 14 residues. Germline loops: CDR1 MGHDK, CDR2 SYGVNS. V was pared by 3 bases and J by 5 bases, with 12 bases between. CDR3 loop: CASSDVGVRDTQYF. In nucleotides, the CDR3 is TGTGCCAGCAGTGACGTGGGAGTAAGAGATACGCAGTATTTT.

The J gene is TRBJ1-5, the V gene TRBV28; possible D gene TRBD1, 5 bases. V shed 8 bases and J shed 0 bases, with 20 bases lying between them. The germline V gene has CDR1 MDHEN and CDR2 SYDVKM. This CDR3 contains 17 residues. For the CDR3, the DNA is TGTGCCAGCGAGGCCCCCAAGGGGCCGAATAGCAATCAGCCCCAGCATTTT. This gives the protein CASEAPKGPNSNQPQHF.

CDR3 sequence reads: CASSMNVVAGRNQPQHF. CDR3 nucleotide sequence: TGTGCCAGTAGTATGAATGTCGTGGCAGGTCGCAATCAGCCCCAGCATTTT. The chain recombines TRBV19 with TRBJ1-5; D unresolved. Germline V lookup: CDR1 LNHDA, CDR2 SQIVND (reference sequence). The CDR3 spans 17 residues. Deletions cut 3 bases from V and 2 bases from J, with 17 bases between.

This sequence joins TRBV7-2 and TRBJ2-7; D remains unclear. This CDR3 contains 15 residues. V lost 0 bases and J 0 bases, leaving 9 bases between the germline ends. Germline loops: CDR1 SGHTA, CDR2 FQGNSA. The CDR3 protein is CASSLAALASYEQYF. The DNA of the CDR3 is TGTGCCAGCAGCTTAGCAGCGCTTGCCTCCTACGAGCAGTACTTC.

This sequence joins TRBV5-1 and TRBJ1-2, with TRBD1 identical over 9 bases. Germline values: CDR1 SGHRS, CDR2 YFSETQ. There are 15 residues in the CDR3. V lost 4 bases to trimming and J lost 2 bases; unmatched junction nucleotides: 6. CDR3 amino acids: CASSLATGGNYGYTF. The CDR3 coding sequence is TGCGCCAGCAGCCTGGCGACAGGGGGGAACTATGGCTACACCTTC.

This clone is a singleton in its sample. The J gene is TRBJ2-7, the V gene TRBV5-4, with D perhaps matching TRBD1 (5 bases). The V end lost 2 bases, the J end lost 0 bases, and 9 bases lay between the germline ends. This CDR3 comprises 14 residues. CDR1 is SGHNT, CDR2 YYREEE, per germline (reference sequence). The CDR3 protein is CASSLSQGSYEQYF. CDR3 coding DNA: TGTGCCAGCAGCTTAAGTCAGGGCTCCTACGAGCAGTACTTC.